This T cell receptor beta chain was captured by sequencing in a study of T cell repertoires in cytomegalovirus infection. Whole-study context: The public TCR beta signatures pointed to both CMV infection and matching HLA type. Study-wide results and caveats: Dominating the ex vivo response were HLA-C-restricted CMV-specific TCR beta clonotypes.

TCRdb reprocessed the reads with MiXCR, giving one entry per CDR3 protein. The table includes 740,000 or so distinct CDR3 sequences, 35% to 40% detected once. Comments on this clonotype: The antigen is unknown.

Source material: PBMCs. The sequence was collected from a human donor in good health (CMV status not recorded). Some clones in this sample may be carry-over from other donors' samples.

The CDR3 sequence: CASSLMYHLKGTSGSGEQYF. For the CDR3, the DNA is TGTGCCAGCAGTTTAATGTATCACCTAAAAGGGACTAGCGGGAGTGGCGAGCAGTACTTC. The chain has TRBV28 and TRBJ2-7, with 14 bases that match TRBD2. The length of the CDR3 is 20 residues. V shed 2 bases and J 6 bases; nucleotides not matched to a gene: 18. Germline-derived CDR1 and CDR2 are MDHEN and SYDVKM.